A selection of T cell receptor beta chains follows, all from one sample in a study of CXCR3-negative and CXCR3-positive naive CD8 T cells. TCRdb reprocessed the 5' RACE reads and reports one entry per CDR3 protein, with no DNA. Its table lists about 23,000 distinct CDR3 sequences. The sample comprised naive CXCR3- CD8+ T cells from blood. The receptor set was obtained from a human donor in good health. Some clones in this sample may be carry-over from other donors' samples. CDR3s include the opening cysteine and the closing phenylalanine or tryptophan. Some rows mark clone size as missing; the rest say once, few, many or name a class of expanded clone.

NA | TRBJ2-7 | TRBV7-9 | CASSLAGAGHPSYEQYF
NA | TRBJ1-2 | TRBV10-3 | CAISDNRQGDYGYTF
NA | TRBJ2-7 | TRBV27 | CASKDSYEQYF
NA | TRBJ2-2 | TRBV9 | CASSDGVGELFF
NA | TRBJ2-7 | TRBV18 | CASSPLAGEADEQYF
NA | TRBJ2-7 | TRBV20-1 | CSATRDTSYEQYF
NA | TRBJ2-1 | TRBV20-1 | CSARDPGGPGNEQFF
NA | TRBJ1-5 | TRBV7-6 | CASSLAEGQPQHF
medium-sized | TRBJ2-1 | TRBV4-3 | CASSQDGNSVYNEQFF
NA | TRBJ2-2 | TRBV10-3 | CAIPGQNTGELFF
NA | TRBJ2-2 | TRBV6-6 | CASSYSPYIGTGELFF
NA | TRBJ1-4 | TRBV29-1 | CSAVALHTTNEKLFF
NA | TRBJ2-7 | TRBV7-8 | CASSSMDRVDYEQYF
NA | TRBJ1-2 | TRBV29-1 | CSVLNHFAGYTF
NA | TRBJ2-7 | TRBV6-2/TRBV6-3 | CASSYAGGYEQYF
NA | TRBJ2-3 | TRBV2 | CASNSYGGFTDTQYF
NA | TRBJ2-1 | TRBV5-6 | CASSFSSTDHEQFF
NA | TRBJ2-7 | TRBV29-1 | CSVEAGTGYEQYF
NA | TRBJ2-1 | TRBV7-9 | CASRPEGGSYNEQFF
NA | TRBJ2-7 | TRBV19 | CASSIAREYEQYF
medium-sized | TRBJ2-7 | TRBV5-1 | CASSPGLAGYEQYF
NA | TRBJ2-7 | TRBV9 | CASSRGDYEQYF
NA | TRBJ2-4 | TRBV20-1 | CSAPSGGASGLDIQYF
NA | TRBJ2-1 | TRBV7-2 | CASSFLGSYNEQFF
NA | TRBJ1-1 | TRBV5-1 | CASSLGGTTEAFF
NA | TRBJ2-1 | TRBV29-1 | CSVEAGGQRNEQFF
NA | TRBJ2-1 | TRBV30 | CAWRMASVGEQFF
NA | TRBJ2-7 | TRBV3-1 | CASSPEGGSYEQYF
NA | TRBJ2-7 | TRBV18 | CASSLSYGQATYEQYF
NA | TRBJ2-7 | TRBV29-1 | CSVVSGDSYEQYF
NA | TRBJ2-3 | TRBV18 | CASSPGTQAADTQYF
NA | TRBJ2-5 | TRBV7-6 | CASSEQETQYF
NA | TRBJ2-4 | TRBV28 | CASSYRTGGQNIQYF
NA | TRBJ2-7 | TRBV29-1 | CSVEEGDRASYEQYF
NA | TRBJ2-7 | TRBV7-9 | CASSPTGDTYEQYF
NA | TRBJ2-7 | TRBV7-9 | CASSLRTYEQYF
NA | TRBJ2-2 | TRBV7-9 | CASSFRDSNTGELFF
NA | TRBJ1-1 | TRBV29-1 | CSVDWVAEAFF
NA | TRBJ1-2 | TRBV4-1 | CASSQEDREDGYTF
NA | TRBJ2-5 | TRBV28 | CASSRTDPQETQYF
NA | TRBJ2-1 | TRBV6-2/TRBV6-3 | CASSYSLGLNEQFF
NA | TRBJ2-1 | TRBV29-1 | CSVERGYNEQFF
NA | TRBJ1-1 | TRBV7-2 | CASSLAEFMNTEAFF
NA | TRBJ2-7 | TRBV7-9 | CASSLTVLGSYEQYF
NA | TRBJ1-1 | TRBV6-5 | CASSSLDTEAFF
NA | TRBJ2-1 | TRBV7-9 | CASSLIRPRYNEQFF
NA | TRBJ2-7 | TRBV10-3 | CAISETSGGVDEQYF